Each of the 7 T cell receptor beta chains below was sequenced from the same sample in a study of identical twins. One entry per CDR3 protein, called by TCRdb with MiXCR from the 5' RACE reads. The sample includes about 280,000 distinct CDR3 sequences, 6.5% to 9.5% seen only once; the top ten take approximately 2.1%. These data also formed part of another study, on yellow fever vaccine responses in identical twins.

Sequencing used memory (CD45RO+) T cells sorted from blood. The receptors were gathered from a woman between 18 and 30 years old in good health.

This clonotype was seen repeatedly, ten times or more. The CDR3: CASSRTGRTGELFF. The CDR3 region has the DNA TGTGCCAGCAGTAGGACAGGGAGGACCGGGGAGCTGTTTTTT. V gene TRBV12-3 or TRBV12-4 combines with J gene TRBJ2-2; 8 bases align to TRBD1. This CDR3 is built from 14 residues. The junction had 4 bases not matched to a gene; V was cut back by 5 bases and J by 5 bases.

This clonotype was seen a handful of times. V gene TRBV2 combines with J gene TRBJ2-6; D not certain. This CDR3 has 15 amino acids. CDR1 SNHLY and CDR2 FYNNEI come from the germline V gene. With 3 bases removed from V and 4 bases from J, the gap between germline ends came to 10 bases. CDR3 sequence: CASSDEGRGANVLTF. The DNA for the CDR3 is TGTGCCAGCAGTGATGAAGGCAGGGGGGCCAACGTCCTGACTTTC.

There are a few counts of this clonotype. The chain uses TRBV14 and TRBJ2-7; 8 bases are shared with TRBD1. CDR1 and CDR2 from the germline V gene are SGHDN and FVKESK. CDR3 length equals 15 residues. Losses at the gene ends were 1 base for V and 2 bases for J; bases not matched to a gene: 4. CDR3 in DNA: TGTGCCAGCAGCCAAGCAGGGGGCAGAACCTACGAGCAGTACTTC. Translation gives CASSQAGGRTYEQYF.

The chain joins TRBV2 to TRBJ1-1; D perhaps matches TRBD1 (6 bases). The V gene's germline CDR1 is SNHLY and CDR2 FYNNEI. The CDR3 is 13 amino acids. Deletions cut 7 bases from V and 2 bases from J, with 11 bases between. The CDR3 sequence is CASNRVSNTEAFF. The CDR3 DNA reads TGTGCCAGCAACAGGGTATCCAACACTGAAGCTTTCTTT.

The J gene is TRBJ2-1, the V gene TRBV9, with 9 bases lining up with TRBD2. From germline, CDR1 is SGDLS and CDR2 YYNGEE. V shed 4 bases and J 5 bases; nucleotides not matched to a gene: 7. This CDR3 comprises 15 residues. CDR3: CASSPPAGGHNEQFF. CDR3 bases: TGTGCCAGCAGCCCCCCAGCGGGAGGCCACAATGAGCAGTTCTTC. The full variable domain, completed using reference TRBV9 and TRBJ2-1, is DSGVTQTPKHLITATGQRVTLRCSPRSGDLSVYWYQQSLDQGLQFLIQYYNGEERAKGNILERFSAQQFPDLHSELNLSSLELGDSALYFCASSPPAGGHNEQFFGPGTRLTVL.

This clonotype was counted between two and nine times. V gene TRBV24-1 combines with J gene TRBJ2-1; D perhaps matches TRBD1 (6 bases). CDR3 size: 15 residues. Germline values: CDR1 KGHDR, CDR2 SFDVKD. Trimming left V 6 bases short and J 0 bases short, with 11 bases between. This CDR3 is CATSPGTSSYNEQFF. In DNA form, the CDR3 reads TGTGCCACCAGTCCCGGGACAAGCTCCTACAATGAGCAGTTCTTC.

The rearrangement uses TRBV20-1 and TRBJ2-7; 16 nucleotides align to TRBD2. Losses at the gene ends were 3 bases for V and 2 bases for J; bases not matched to a gene: 1. The CDR3 has 15 residues. Per the germline V gene, CDR1 is DFQATT and CDR2 is SNEGSKA (reference sequence). CDR3 bases: TGCAGTGCTAGTGGGACTAGCGGGAGGGCCTACGAGCAGTACTTC. It encodes CSASGTSGRAYEQYF.